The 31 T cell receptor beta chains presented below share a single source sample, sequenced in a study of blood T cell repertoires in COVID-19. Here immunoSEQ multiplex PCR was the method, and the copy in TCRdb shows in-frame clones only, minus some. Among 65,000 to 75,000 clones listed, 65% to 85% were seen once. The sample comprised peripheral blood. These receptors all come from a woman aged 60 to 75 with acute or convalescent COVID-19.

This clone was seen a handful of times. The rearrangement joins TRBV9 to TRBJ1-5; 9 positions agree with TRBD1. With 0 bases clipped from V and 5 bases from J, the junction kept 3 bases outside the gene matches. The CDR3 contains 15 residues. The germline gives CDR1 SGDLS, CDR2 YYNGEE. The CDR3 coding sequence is TGTGCCAGCAGCGTAGTTGGGGACAGGGATCAGCCCCAGCATTTT. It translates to CASSVVGDRDQPQHF.

The chain's CDR3 is CASSQSFPGYEQYF. CDR3 in DNA: TGTGCCAGCAGCCAATCGTTCCCGGGATACGAGCAGTACTTC. The chain links TRBV16 to TRBJ2-7, with D maybe TRBD2 (5 bases). CDR1 KGHSY and CDR2 FQNENV come from the germline V gene. Trimming removed 0 bases at V and 4 bases at J, with 10 bases between. CDR3 size: 14 residues.

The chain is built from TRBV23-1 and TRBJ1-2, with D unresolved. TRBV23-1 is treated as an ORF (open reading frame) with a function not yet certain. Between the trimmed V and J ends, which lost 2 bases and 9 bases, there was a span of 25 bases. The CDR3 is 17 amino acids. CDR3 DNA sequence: TGCGCCAGCAGTCAACCCAACATCGGTACCAACTGGCGGAGCTACACCTTC. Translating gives CASSQPNIGTNWRSYTF.

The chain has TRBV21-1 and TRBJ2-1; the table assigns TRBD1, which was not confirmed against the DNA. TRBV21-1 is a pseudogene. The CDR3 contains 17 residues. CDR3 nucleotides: TGTGCCAGCAGCACTTTCCGGGACAGGGGTGTCGACAATGAGCAGTTCTTC. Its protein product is CASSTFRDRGVDNEQFF.

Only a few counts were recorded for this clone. The CDR3 region is CASSSVITYEQYF. The CDR3 nucleotides read TGTGCCAGCAGCTCAGTTATCACCTACGAGCAGTACTTC. The gene calls are TRBV27 and TRBJ2-7; no definite D call. V was shortened by 6 bases and J by 2 bases, with 11 bases between the two germline ends. Germline values: CDR1 MNHEY, CDR2 SMNVEV (reference sequence). CDR3 length: 13 amino acids.

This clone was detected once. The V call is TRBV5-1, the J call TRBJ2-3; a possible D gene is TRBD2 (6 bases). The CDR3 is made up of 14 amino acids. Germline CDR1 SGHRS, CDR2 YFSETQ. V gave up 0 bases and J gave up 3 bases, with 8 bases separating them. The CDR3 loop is CASSLGGGTDTQYF. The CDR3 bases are TGCGCCAGCAGCTTGGGTGGAGGGACAGATACGCAGTATTTT. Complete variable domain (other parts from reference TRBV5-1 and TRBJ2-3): KAGVTQTPRYLIKTRGQQVTLSCSPISGHRSVSWYQQTPGQGLQFLFEYFSETQRNKGNFPGRFSGRQFSNSRSEMNVSTLELGDSALYLCASSLGGGTDTQYFGPGTRLTVL.

CDR3 bases: TGCAGCGTTGAAGGCGGACAGGGGAACACAGATACGCAGTATTTT. Encoded protein: CSVEGGQGNTDTQYF. V gene TRBV29-1 combines with J gene TRBJ2-3; 9 bases agree with TRBD1. V trimming: 1 base; J trimming: 2 bases; junction bases outside the gene matches: 4. The CDR3 is made up of 15 amino acids. The germline V gene encodes CDR1 SQVTM and CDR2 ANQGSEA.

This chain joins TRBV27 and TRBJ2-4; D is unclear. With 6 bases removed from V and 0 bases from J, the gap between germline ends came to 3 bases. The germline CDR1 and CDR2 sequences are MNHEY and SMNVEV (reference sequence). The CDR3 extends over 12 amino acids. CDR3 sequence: CASSLAKNIQYF. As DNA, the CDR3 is TGTGCCAGCAGCCTAGCCAAAAACATTCAGTACTTC.

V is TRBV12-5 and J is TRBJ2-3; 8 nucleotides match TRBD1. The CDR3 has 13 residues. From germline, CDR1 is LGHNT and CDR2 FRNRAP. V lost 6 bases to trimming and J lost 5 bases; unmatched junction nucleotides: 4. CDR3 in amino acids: CASGSGTGDTQYF. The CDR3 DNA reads TGTGCTAGTGGATCCGGGACAGGAGATACGCAGTATTTT.

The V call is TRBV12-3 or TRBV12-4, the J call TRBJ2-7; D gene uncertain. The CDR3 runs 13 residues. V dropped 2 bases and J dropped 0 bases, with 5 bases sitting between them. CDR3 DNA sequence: TGTGCCAGCAGTTTAACGGGCTCCTACGAGCAGTACTTC. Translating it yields CASSLTGSYEQYF.

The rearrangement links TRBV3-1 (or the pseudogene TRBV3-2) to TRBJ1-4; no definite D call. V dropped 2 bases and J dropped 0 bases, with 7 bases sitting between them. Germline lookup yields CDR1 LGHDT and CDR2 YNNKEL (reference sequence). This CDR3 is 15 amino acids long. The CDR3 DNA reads TGTGCCAGCAGCCAACCCAGATCAACTAATGAAAAACTGTTTTTT. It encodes CASSQPRSTNEKLFF.

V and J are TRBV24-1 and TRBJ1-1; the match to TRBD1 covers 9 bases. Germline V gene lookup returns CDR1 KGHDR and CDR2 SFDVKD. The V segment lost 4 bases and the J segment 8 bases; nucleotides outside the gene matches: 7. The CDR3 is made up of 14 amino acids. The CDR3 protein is CATSDTNRGREAFF. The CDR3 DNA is TGTGCCACCAGTGACACCAACAGGGGGCGCGAAGCTTTCTTT.

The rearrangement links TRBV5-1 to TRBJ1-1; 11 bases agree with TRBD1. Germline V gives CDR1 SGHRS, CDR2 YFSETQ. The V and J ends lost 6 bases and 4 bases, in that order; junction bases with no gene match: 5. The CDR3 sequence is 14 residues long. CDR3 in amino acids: CASNRDRGTTEAFF. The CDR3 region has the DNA TGCGCCAGCAATCGGGACAGGGGGACCACTGAAGCTTTCTTT. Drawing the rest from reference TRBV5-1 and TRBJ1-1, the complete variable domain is KAGVTQTPRYLIKTRGQQVTLSCSPISGHRSVSWYQQTPGQGLQFLFEYFSETQRNKGNFPGRFSGRQFSNSRSEMNVSTLELGDSALYLCASNRDRGTTEAFFGQGTRLTVV.

The CDR3 here is CASSSGLAGGLGTGELFF. As DNA, the CDR3 is TGTGCCAGCAGCTCCGGACTAGCGGGGGGACTAGGGACCGGGGAGCTGTTTTTT. The rearrangement uses TRBV7-3 and TRBJ2-2; 14 bases are shared with TRBD2. The CDR3 consists of 18 residues. The germline CDR1 and CDR2 sequences are SGHTA and FQGTGA. V was pared by 4 bases and J by 5 bases, with 9 bases of the junction left unmatched.

The CDR3 sequence is CASNTGMGTEAFF. CDR3 coding DNA: TGTGCCAGCAATACAGGGATGGGCACTGAAGCTTTCTTT. This chain connects TRBV2 to TRBJ1-1; a possible D gene is TRBD1 (6 bases). Trimming took off 7 bases at V and 4 bases at J, with 13 bases between the two ends. Per the germline V gene, CDR1 is SNHLY and CDR2 is FYNNEI. The CDR3 length is 13 residues.

CDR3 nucleotides: TGTGCCTGGGACAGGGGGAACACTGAAGCTTTCTTT. Its protein product is CAWDRGNTEAFF. The chain uses TRBV30 and TRBJ1-1; TRBD1 matches 8 bases. Germline trimming cut 5 bases from V and 1 base from J; bases unmatched to any gene: 0. Germline V gene sequence: CDR1 GTSNPN, CDR2 SVGIG (reference sequence). This CDR3 spans 12 amino acids.

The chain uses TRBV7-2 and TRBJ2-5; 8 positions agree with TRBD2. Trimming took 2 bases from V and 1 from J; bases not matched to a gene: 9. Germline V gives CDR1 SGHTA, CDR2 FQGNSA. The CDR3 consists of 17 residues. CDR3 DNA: TGTGCCAGCAGCTTATCTCGAGTAGCGGGGTTCCAAGAGACCCAGTACTTC. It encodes CASSLSRVAGFQETQYF.

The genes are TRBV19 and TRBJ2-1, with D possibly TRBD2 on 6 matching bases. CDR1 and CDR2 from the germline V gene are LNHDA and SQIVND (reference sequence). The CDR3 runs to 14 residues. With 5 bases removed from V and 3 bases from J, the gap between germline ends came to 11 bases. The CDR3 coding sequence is TGTGCCAGTAGTCGGGAGAGGGGCTACAATGAGCAGTTCTTC. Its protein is CASSRERGYNEQFF.

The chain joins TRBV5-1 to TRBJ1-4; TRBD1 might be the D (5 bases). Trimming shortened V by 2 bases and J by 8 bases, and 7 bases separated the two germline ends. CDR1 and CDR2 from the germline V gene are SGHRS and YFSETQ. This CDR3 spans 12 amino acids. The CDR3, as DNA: TGCGCCAGCAGCTTCGACAGAGAAAAACTGTTTTTT. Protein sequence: CASSFDREKLFF.

The CDR3 bases are TGCAGTGCTACCGTACAGGGAGGCTACACCTTC. The encoded protein is CSATVQGGYTF. This rearrangement joins TRBV20-1 to TRBJ1-2; maybe TRBD1 (6 bases). Germline V gene lookup returns CDR1 DFQATT and CDR2 SNEGSKA (reference sequence). CDR3 length: 11 amino acids. V lost 4 bases to trimming and J lost 8 bases, with 11 bases between them.

The CDR3 bases are TGCAGCGTTGAAAGACTAGCGGGGGCCGAGCAGTACTTC. Translating gives CSVERLAGAEQYF. The V and J genes are TRBV29-1 and TRBJ2-7; 12 nucleotides agree with TRBD2. Germline CDR1 SQVTM, CDR2 ANQGSEA. After removal of 2 bases from V and 6 bases from J, the junction contained 2 bases not matched to a gene. This CDR3 region has 13 residues.

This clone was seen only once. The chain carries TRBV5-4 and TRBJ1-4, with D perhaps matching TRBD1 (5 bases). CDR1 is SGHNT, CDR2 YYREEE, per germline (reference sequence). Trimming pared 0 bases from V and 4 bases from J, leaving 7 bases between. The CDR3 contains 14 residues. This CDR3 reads CASSLGQNNEKLFF. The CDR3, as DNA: TGTGCCAGCAGCTTGGGACAGAATAATGAAAAACTGTTTTTT.

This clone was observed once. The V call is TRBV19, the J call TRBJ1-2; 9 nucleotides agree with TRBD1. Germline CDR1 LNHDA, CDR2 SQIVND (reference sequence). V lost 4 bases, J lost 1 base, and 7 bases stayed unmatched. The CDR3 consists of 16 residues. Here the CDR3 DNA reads TGTGCCAGTAGTACCTCTCAGGACAGGGGTAACTATGGCTACACCTTC. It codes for CASSTSQDRGNYGYTF.

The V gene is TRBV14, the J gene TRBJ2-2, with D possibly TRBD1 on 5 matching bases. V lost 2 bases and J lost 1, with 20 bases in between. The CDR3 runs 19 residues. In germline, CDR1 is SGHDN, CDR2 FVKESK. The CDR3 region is CASSQRGTATTRNTGELFF. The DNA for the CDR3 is TGTGCCAGCAGCCAAAGGGGAACGGCCACAACCAGGAACACCGGGGAGCTGTTTTTT.

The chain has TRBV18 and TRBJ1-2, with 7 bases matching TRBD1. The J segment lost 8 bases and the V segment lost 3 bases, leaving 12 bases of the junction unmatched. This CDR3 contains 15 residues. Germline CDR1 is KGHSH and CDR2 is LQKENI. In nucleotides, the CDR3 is TGTGCCAGCTCACCCACCTCCGACAGGGCGGGCGGCTACACCTTC. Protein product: CASSPTSDRAGGYTF.

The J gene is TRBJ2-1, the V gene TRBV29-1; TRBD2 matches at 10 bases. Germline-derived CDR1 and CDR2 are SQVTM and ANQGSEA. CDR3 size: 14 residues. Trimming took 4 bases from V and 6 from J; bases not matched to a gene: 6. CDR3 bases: TGCAGCGTTGCTCAACTAGCGGGGATCAATGAGCAGTTCTTC. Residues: CSVAQLAGINEQFF.

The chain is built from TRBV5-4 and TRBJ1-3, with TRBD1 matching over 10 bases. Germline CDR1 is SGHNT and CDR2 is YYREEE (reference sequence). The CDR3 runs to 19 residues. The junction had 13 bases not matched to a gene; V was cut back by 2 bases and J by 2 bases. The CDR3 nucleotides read TGTGCCAGCAGCTTTAGACAGGGGGCGAACTACGTCCCTGGAAACACCATATATTTT. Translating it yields CASSFRQGANYVPGNTIYF.

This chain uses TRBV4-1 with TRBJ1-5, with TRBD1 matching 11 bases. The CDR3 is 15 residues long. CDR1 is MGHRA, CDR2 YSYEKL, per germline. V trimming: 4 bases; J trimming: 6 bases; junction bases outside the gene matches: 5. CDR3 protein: CASSLGQGDLQPQHF. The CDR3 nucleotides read TGCGCCAGCAGCCTGGGACAGGGGGATCTTCAGCCCCAGCATTTT.

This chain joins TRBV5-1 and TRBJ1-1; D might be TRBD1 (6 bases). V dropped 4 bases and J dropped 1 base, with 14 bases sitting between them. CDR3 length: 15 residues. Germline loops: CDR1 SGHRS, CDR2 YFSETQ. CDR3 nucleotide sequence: TGCGCCAGCAGCGACTTACAGGGCGAGAACACTGAAGCTTTCTTT. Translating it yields CASSDLQGENTEAFF.

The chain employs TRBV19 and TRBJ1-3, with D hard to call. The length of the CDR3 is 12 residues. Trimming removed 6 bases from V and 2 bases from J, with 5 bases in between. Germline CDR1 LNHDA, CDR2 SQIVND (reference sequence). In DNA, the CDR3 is TGTGCCAGTAGGGGCCCTGGAAACACCATATATTTT. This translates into CASRGPGNTIYF.

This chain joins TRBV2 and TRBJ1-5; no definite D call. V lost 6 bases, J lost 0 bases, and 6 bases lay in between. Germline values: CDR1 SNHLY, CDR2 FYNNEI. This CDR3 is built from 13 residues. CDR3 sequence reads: CASRIGSNQPQHF. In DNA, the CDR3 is TGTGCCAGCAGGATCGGTAGCAATCAGCCCCAGCATTTT.